The 23 T cell receptor beta chains reported below all come from one sample, sequenced in a study of blood T cell repertoires in COVID-19. Here immunoSEQ multiplex PCR was the method, and the copy in TCRdb shows in-frame clones only, minus some. The sample yields a few hundred thousand clones, about nine tenths seen once. Sequencing was carried out using peripheral blood. These receptors came from a man in his fifties or sixties with active or convalescent COVID-19.

The rearrangement links TRBV2 to TRBJ2-1; 9 bases line up with TRBD2. CDR1 and CDR2 from the germline V gene are SNHLY and FYNNEI. With V trimmed by 5 bases and J by 3 bases, 11 bases remained unmatched. This CDR3 is built from 17 residues. DNA for the CDR3: TGTGCCAGCAGTCGGACTAGCGTCCCAACGGGCTACAATGAGCAGTTCTTC. It is translated as CASSRTSVPTGYNEQFF.

As to this clone: Other nucleotide sequences from this sample produce the same CDR3. The V gene is TRBV3-1 (or the pseudogene TRBV3-2), the J gene TRBJ1-2; D unclear. There are 13 residues in the CDR3. Germline CDR1 and CDR2: LGHDT and YNNKEL (reference sequence). Deletions cut 1 base from V and 3 bases from J, with 6 bases between. CDR3 residues: CASSQAGYYGYTF. As DNA, the CDR3 is TGTGCCAGCAGCCAAGCGGGGTACTATGGCTACACCTTC.

In this sample, this clone turned up a few times. This chain connects TRBV2 to TRBJ2-7, with D perhaps matching TRBD1 (6 bases). Trimming removed 10 bases from V and 3 bases from J, with 28 bases in between. This CDR3 has 17 amino acids. Germline loops: CDR1 SNHLY, CDR2 FYNNEI. The CDR3 DNA sequence: TGTGCCATCACCCGTTGGCAGGGGCCCACCCGGGGCTACGAGCAGTACTTC. Translating it yields CAITRWQGPTRGYEQYF.

CDR3 in amino acids: CASSCCPSPRDEQYF. DNA of the CDR3: TGTGCCAGCAGCTGTTGCCCTTCTCCCCGGGACGAGCAGTACTTC. V and J are TRBV11-3 and TRBJ2-7; no reliable D call. In germline, CDR1 is SGHNT, CDR2 YENEEA. V was trimmed by 4 bases and J by 5 bases, leaving 18 bases between them. This CDR3 contains 15 residues.

The rearrangement links TRBV7-9 to TRBJ1-3; D remains unclear. The CDR3 spans 17 residues. Trimming stripped 1 base from V and 0 bases from J, with 13 bases between. Germline CDR1 SEHNR, CDR2 FQNEAQ (reference sequence). The CDR3 sequence is CASSLVYQDFSGNTIYF. DNA for the CDR3: TGTGCCAGCAGCTTAGTTTACCAGGACTTCTCTGGAAACACCATATATTTT.

This rearrangement joins TRBV5-4 to TRBJ2-5; 9 bases align to TRBD2. V shed 6 bases, J shed 1 base, and the junction held 4 bases outside the gene matches. Germline loops: CDR1 SGHNT, CDR2 YYREEE (reference sequence). The CDR3 sequence is 14 residues long. CDR3 nucleotide sequence: TGTGCCAGCACCGTAGCGGGGGCCCAAGAGACCCAGTACTTC. This codes for CASTVAGAQETQYF.

V usage is TRBV10-3 and J usage is TRBJ2-2, with 13 bases aligning to TRBD2. The CDR3 spans 17 residues. Losses at the gene ends were 2 bases for V and 7 bases for J; bases not matched to a gene: 7. Germline V gene lookup returns CDR1 ENHRY and CDR2 SYGVKD. CDR3 sequence: CAISERGTSGMVGELFF. CDR3 DNA: TGTGCCATCAGTGAGAGGGGGACTAGCGGGATGGTCGGGGAGCTGTTTTTT.

CDR3 sequence: CASSPTGALTGELFF. DNA of the CDR3: TGTGCCAGTAGTCCCACAGGGGCGCTCACCGGGGAGCTGTTTTTT. This chain connects TRBV19 to TRBJ2-2; 7 nucleotides line up with TRBD1. The CDR3 consists of 15 residues. Trimming removed 5 bases from V and 4 bases from J; junction bases left unmatched: 7. CDR1 and CDR2 (germline): LNHDA, SQIVND (reference sequence).

V is TRBV28 and J is TRBJ1-6; TRBD1 matches 7 bases. The CDR3 contains 15 residues. Germline lookup yields CDR1 MDHEN and CDR2 SYDVKM. The V and J ends lost 5 bases and 10 bases, in that order; junction bases with no gene match: 11. CDR3 nucleotides: TGTGCCAGCAGTCCCCATTTGCAGGGGGGCTCACCCCTCCACTTT. This sequence encodes CASSPHLQGGSPLHF.

The gene calls are TRBV10-3 and TRBJ1-4; D is perhaps TRBD1 (5 bases). The CDR3 contains 15 residues. Germline values: CDR1 ENHRY, CDR2 SYGVKD. With 2 bases removed from V and 7 bases from J, the gap between germline ends came to 14 bases. This chain's CDR3 is CAISEHGGGVEKLFF. DNA of the CDR3: TGTGCCATCAGTGAGCATGGGGGGGGAGTTGAAAAACTGTTTTTT.

J is TRBJ1-1 and V is TRBV20-1; 8 bases are shared with TRBD1. This CDR3 has 11 residues. CDR1 DFQATT and CDR2 SNEGSKA come from the germline V gene (reference sequence). V gave up 5 bases and J gave up 8 bases; unmatched junction bases: 4. The CDR3 loop is CSAQTGEEAFF. The CDR3 coding sequence is TGCAGTGCTCAGACAGGGGAGGAAGCTTTCTTT.

This clone was counted a few times. The chain joins TRBV29-1 to TRBJ1-2; 8 positions match TRBD1. The germline CDR1 and CDR2 sequences are SQVTM and ANQGSEA. The CDR3 sequence is 14 residues long. With V trimmed by 7 bases and J by 5 bases, 12 bases remained unmatched. The CDR3 bases are TGCAGCGCCTCCGGGACAGGTCTAAGATATGGCTACACCTTC. Its protein is CSASGTGLRYGYTF.

The chain recombines TRBV30 with TRBJ1-2, with 9 nucleotides matching TRBD1. Germline V CDR1 and CDR2: GTSNPN, SVGIG (reference sequence). The CDR3 runs 15 residues. The V segment lost 2 bases and the J segment 1 base; nucleotides outside the gene matches: 5. The CDR3: CAWSTGTGLNYGYTF. CDR3 nucleotide sequence: TGTGCCTGGAGTACTGGGACAGGGCTTAACTATGGCTACACCTTC.

This chain uses TRBV7-2 with TRBJ2-7; D not certain. The CDR3 extends over 12 amino acids. Trimming shortened V by 5 bases and J by 3 bases, and 8 bases separated the two germline ends. Germline CDR1 reads SGHTA; CDR2 reads FQGNSA. The CDR3 is CASSRSLYEQYF. The CDR3 coding sequence is TGTGCCAGCAGCCGGAGTCTCTACGAGCAGTACTTC.

The rearrangement uses TRBV12-3 or TRBV12-4 and TRBJ2-3, with 13 nucleotides matching TRBD2. The CDR3 extends over 13 amino acids. The J segment lost 6 bases and the V segment lost 8 bases, leaving 2 bases of the junction unmatched. The CDR3 DNA reads as TGTGCCAGCCGGACTAGCGGGAGTGATACGCAGTATTTT. Its translation: CASRTSGSDTQYF.

This chain uses TRBV5-1 with TRBJ2-7; 8 nucleotides match TRBD2. In germline, CDR1 is SGHRS, CDR2 YFSETQ. Trimming removed 0 bases from V and 3 bases from J; junction bases left unmatched: 2. This CDR3 has 14 amino acids. The CDR3 DNA follows: TGCGCCAGCAGCTTGGACGGGAGGGTCTACGAGCAGTACTTC. Translating it yields CASSLDGRVYEQYF.

V is TRBV9 and J is TRBJ1-4; 7 bases are a match to TRBD1. Germline trimming cut 4 bases from V and 6 bases from J; bases unmatched to any gene: 12. The CDR3 is 16 residues long. Germline loops: CDR1 SGDLS, CDR2 YYNGEE. In DNA, the CDR3 is TGTGCCAGCAGCCTACACCCGACAGGGTTCCATGAAAAACTGTTTTTT. Its translation is CASSLHPTGFHEKLFF.

This chain connects TRBV2 to TRBJ2-7; 8 bases match TRBD1. Germline CDR1 SNHLY, CDR2 FYNNEI. Trimming at V came to 5 bases and at J to 0 bases, leaving 3 bases not matched to a gene. This CDR3 region has 14 residues. This CDR3 is CASSRQGSSYEQYF. The CDR3 nucleotides are TGTGCCAGCAGTAGACAGGGGAGCTCCTACGAGCAGTACTTC.

The chain couples TRBV5-5 to TRBJ1-3, with D possibly matching TRBD1 (6 bases). The CDR3 is made up of 14 amino acids. Germline CDR1 is SGHKS and CDR2 is YYEKEE (reference sequence). V lost 1 base to trimming and J lost 4 bases, with 9 bases between them. The CDR3: CASSLQQGGNTIYF. CDR3 sequence (DNA): TGTGCCAGCAGCTTGCAACAGGGAGGAAACACCATATATTTT.

This clone was seen only once. The chain joins TRBV7-2 to TRBJ2-4, with 7 positions matching TRBD2. The CDR3 extends over 14 amino acids. V trimming: 0 bases; J trimming: 9 bases; junction bases outside the gene matches: 5. CDR1 and CDR2 (germline): SGHTA, FQGNSA. CDR3 in amino acids: CASSLAGGPGIQYF. The CDR3 nucleotides read TGTGCCAGCAGCTTAGCGGGAGGGCCGGGCATTCAGTACTTC. Filled out from reference TRBV7-2 and TRBJ2-4, the complete variable domain reads GAGVSQSPSNKVTEKGKDVELRCDPISGHTALYWYRQSLGQGLEFLIYFQGNSAPDKSGLPSDRFSAERTGGSVSTLTIQRTQQEDSAVYLCASSLAGGPGIQYFGAGTRLSVL.

V is TRBV7-8 and J is TRBJ2-2, with 8 bases that match TRBD1. The CDR3 has 16 residues. The germline CDR1 and CDR2 sequences are SGHVS and FQNEAQ. The ends lost 5 bases at V and 1 base at J; junction bases unmatched: 6. This chain's CDR3 is CASSPLGQGNTGELFF. The CDR3 coding sequence is TGTGCCAGCAGCCCTCTAGGACAGGGGAACACCGGGGAGCTGTTTTTT.

The chain recombines TRBV5-5 with TRBJ2-7, with TRBD1 as a possible D gene (6 bases). Looked up from germline, CDR1 is SGHKS and CDR2 is YYEKEE (reference sequence). Trimming took 1 base from V and 7 from J, leaving 12 bases between them. The CDR3 consists of 13 residues. The CDR3 protein is CASSLNVRGEQYF. The DNA of the CDR3 is TGTGCCAGCAGCTTGAATGTCAGGGGTGAGCAGTACTTC.

This clone was detected a few times. The rearrangement joins TRBV4-3 to TRBJ1-2, with D uncertain. The CDR3 spans 15 residues. CDR1 is LGHNA and CDR2 is YSLEER in the germline V gene. The V end was cut by 0 bases, the J end by 2 bases, with 10 bases between. DNA for the CDR3: TGCGCCAGCAGCCAAGAGCGCTACCCCAACTATGGCTACACCTTC. The encoded protein is CASSQERYPNYGYTF.